The rows below give T cell receptor beta chains drawn from one sample of a study of glioma-infiltrating T cells after dendritic cell vaccination. The table came from immunoSEQ multiplex PCR; TCRdb's copy has only in-frame clones and leaves some out. The top ten hold 6% to 8% of the sample, which has roughly 87,000 clones, around 86% seen once. This material consisted of blood, taken after dendritic cell vaccination. These receptors were obtained from a human donor with glioblastoma. CDR3s include the opening cysteine and the closing phenylalanine or tryptophan. A D gene is named only where the DNA matches it firmly. Expanded clones are given a class, and other clones once, few, many or no size at all.

d_gene	abundance	v_gene	j_gene	CDR3nt	CDR3aa
.	.	TRBV6-1	TRBJ2-7	TGTGCCAGCAGTGCGGGGAGCTCCTACGAGCAGTACTTC	CASSAGSSYEQYF
TRBD1	.	TRBV4-1	TRBJ2-4	TGCGCCAGCAGCCAGCCCGGGACAGGGCGAAACATTCAGTACTTC	CASSQPGTGRNIQYF
.	.	TRBV10-2	TRBJ2-5	TGCGCCAGCAGCATAGGGAGCGGGGAGACCCAGTACTTC	CASSIGSGETQYF
.	.	TRBV4-2	TRBJ1-1	TGTGCCAGCAGCCAACCAGGGGACAAAAACACTGAAGCTTTCTTT	CASSQPGDKNTEAFF
.	.	TRBV5-1	TRBJ2-1	TGCGCCAGCAGGTCGGGGTTTGCCTATGAGCAGTTCTTC	CASRSGFAYEQFF
.	.	TRBV5-1	TRBJ2-7	TGCGCCAGCAGCTTGGGACTGCAATCCTACGAGCAGTACTTC	CASSLGLQSYEQYF
TRBD1	.	TRBV7-9	TRBJ2-1	TGTGCCAGCAGCGCCCGGGACAGGGTAGGATACAATGAGCAGTTCTTC	CASSARDRVGYNEQFF
TRBD2	.	TRBV7-2	TRBJ2-1	TGTGCCAGCAGCTTTAAGGGACTAGCGCGGGGCAATGAGCAGTTCTTC	CASSFKGLARGNEQFF
.	.	TRBV7-3	TRBJ2-1	TGTGCCAGCAGCCCCAATTCGGGGAATGAGCAGTTCTTC	CASSPNSGNEQFF
.	few	TRBV19	TRBJ2-1	TGTGCCACTTCGGACAGCTACAATGAGCAGTTCTTC	CATSDSYNEQFF
.	.	TRBV7-2	TRBJ1-2	TGTGCCAGCAGCGCTCAGACAACGAAGTATGGCTACACCTTC	CASSAQTTKYGYTF
.	.	TRBV15	TRBJ1-2	TGTGCCACCAGCACAGTTGGGACTGACCCGGTCTATGGCTACACCTTC	CATSTVGTDPVYGYTF
TRBD2	.	TRBV9	TRBJ2-1	TGTGCCAGCAGCTCCTCTAGCGGGGCGTCCTACAATGAGCAGTTCTTC	CASSSSSGASYNEQFF
.	.	TRBV6-1	TRBJ2-1	TGTGCCAGCACCAGGGTGGGCAATGAGCAGTTCTTC	CASTRVGNEQFF
.	.	TRBV29-1	TRBJ2-5	TGCAGCATCGAGGAGGTGTACAGCGAGACCCAGTACTTC	CSIEEVYSETQYF
TRBD1	.	TRBV9	TRBJ2-7	TGTGCCAGCAGCGTAGGGGCAGGGGGCGCGGAATCAAAAGCCTCCTACGAGCAGTACTTC	CASSVGAGGAESKASYEQYF
.	.	TRBV7-9	TRBJ1-1	TGTGCCAGCAGCCCCAACACGAACACTGAAGCTTTCTTT	CASSPNTNTEAFF
TRBD1	.	TRBV4-3	TRBJ2-2	TGCGCCAGCAGCCAAGACCCCCAGGGGGAGTATGGCACCGGGGAGCTGTTTTTT	CASSQDPQGEYGTGELFF
.	.	TRBV18	TRBJ2-7	TGTGCCAGCTCACCGGCCAGCTCCTACGAGCAGTACTTC	CASSPASSYEQYF
TRBD2	.	TRBV29-1	TRBJ2-1	TGCAGCTCAACCACTAGCGGGGGGTTCGGTGAGCAGTTCTTC	CSSTTSGGFGEQFF
.	few	TRBV7-9	TRBJ1-4	TGTGCCAGCAGCCCAATGGGCAGGGAAAATGAAAAACTGTTTTTT	CASSPMGRENEKLFF
TRBD1	.	TRBV7-9	TRBJ2-2	TGTGCCAGCACCTATTATGACAGGGTGAAAACGAACACCGGGGAGCTGTTTTTT	CASTYYDRVKTNTGELFF
.	.	TRBV19	TRBJ1-6	TGTGCCAGTGCCCCTGGGGGGAGTTCACCCCTCCACTTT	CASAPGGSSPLHF
.	.	TRBV6-6	TRBJ1-3	TGTGCCAGCAGTTCTCTACCCACAGGGTCTGGAAACACCATATATTTT	CASSSLPTGSGNTIYF
.	few	TRBV15	TRBJ1-1	TGTGCCACCAGCAGAGATGAGTGGCGGCAGAACACTGAAGCTTTCTTT	CATSRDEWRQNTEAFF
TRBD2	.	TRBV9	TRBJ2-3	TGTGCCAGCAGCGTAGCTTGGGGGGGACTAAGCACAGATACGCAGTATTTT	CASSVAWGGLSTDTQYF
TRBD2	.	TRBV4-1	TRBJ2-5	TGCGCCAGCAGCCAAAACGCGGGGGGGCAAGAGACCCAGTACTTC	CASSQNAGGQETQYF
.	.	TRBV5-4	TRBJ1-1	TGTGCCAGCAGCTACCTCGATGACAGGTCGGATGAAGCTTTCTTT	CASSYLDDRSDEAFF
.	.	TRBV9	TRBJ1-2	TGTGCCAGCAGCGTAGACGGACTTAACTATGGCTACACCTTC	CASSVDGLNYGYTF
TRBD2	.	TRBV4-3	TRBJ2-1	TGCGCCAGCAGCCAAGATAGCGGGGGGGCCGTTACGCAGTTCTTC	CASSQDSGGAVTQFF
TRBD2	.	TRBV10-3	TRBJ2-5	TGTGCCATCAGTGATCCTGAGACTAGCGGGAGACAAGAGACCCAGTACTTC	CAISDPETSGRQETQYF
TRBD1	.	TRBV7-9	TRBJ1-4	TGTGCCAGCAGCCGCCGGGACAGGGGGATTGAAAAACTGTTTTTT	CASSRRDRGIEKLFF
.	.	TRBV27	TRBJ2-7	TGTGCCAGCAGTTTAGGCCCAGGCCCCTCCTACGAGCAGTACTTC	CASSLGPGPSYEQYF
.	.	TRBV10-3	TRBJ1-3	TGTGCCATCAGTGAAAGCTCCGAATCAGGAAACACCATATATTTT	CAISESSESGNTIYF
TRBD1	.	TRBV9	TRBJ1-1	TGTGCCAGCAGCCCTCGGCGACAGGGTGCGAACACTGAAGCTTTCTTT	CASSPRRQGANTEAFF
TRBD1	.	TRBV19	TRBJ1-2	TGTGCCAGTACTCCTCGATCAAGGACAGGAGCGTATGGCTACACCTTC	CASTPRSRTGAYGYTF
TRBD1	once	TRBV6-1	TRBJ2-2	TGTGCCACTGGGGACAGGGGGCGAACCGGGGAGCTGTTTTTT	CATGDRGRTGELFF
TRBD1	.	TRBV2	TRBJ2-2	TGTGCCAGCAGTCCTAGGGGACAGGGGGCAGAAACCGGGGAGCTGTTTTTT	CASSPRGQGAETGELFF
.	once	TRBV7-9	TRBJ2-7	TGTGCCAGCACGTGGAATGGTGGGCCCTACGAGCAGTACTTC	CASTWNGGPYEQYF
TRBD1	.	TRBV5-1	TRBJ2-2	TGCGCCAGCAGCTTGGGGGGCCGGACAGGTTTGAACACCGGGGAGCTGTTTTTT	CASSLGGRTGLNTGELFF
TRBD2	.	TRBV6-1	TRBJ2-1	TGTGCCAGCAGTGAATCTAGCGGGGCACTCTACAATGAGCAGTTCTTC	CASSESSGALYNEQFF
TRBD1	.	TRBV5-4	TRBJ1-2	TGTGCCAGCAGCTTGCGACAGGGGGACTATGGCTACACCTTC	CASSLRQGDYGYTF